The 23 T cell receptor beta chains below all came from one sample that was sequenced in a study of post-analysis software for immune sequencing data. Findings and limits, study-wide: TRBV segments more frequent in patients than in controls numbered five and included TRBV5-6, TRBV5-1 and TRBV20-1.

These receptors' targets are unknown. Every TCR beta cDNA library bore unique molecular identifiers. TCRdb itself ran the PCR reads through MiXCR, one entry per CDR3 protein. The table shows roughly 800,000 distinct CDR3 sequences, with approximately 44% occurring only once. The sample consisted of blood. The receptors derive from a girl aged 5 to 17 with multiple sclerosis.

This clonotype was picked up a small number of times. CDR3 sequence: CSAFSGTRVSEQFF. For the CDR3, the DNA is TGCAGTGCTTTTTCCGGGACTAGAGTCTCTGAGCAGTTCTTC. V is TRBV20-1 and J is TRBJ2-1; 8 nucleotides align to TRBD2. This CDR3 has 14 residues. The V gene's germline CDR1 is DFQATT and CDR2 SNEGSKA (reference sequence). V lost 5 bases to trimming and J lost 9 bases; unmatched junction nucleotides: 12.

This clonotype was counted a few times. This rearrangement joins TRBV6-1 to TRBJ2-7; 9 bases are shared with TRBD1. After removal of 8 bases from V and 2 bases from J, the junction contained 7 bases not matched to a gene. Germline V gives CDR1 MNHNS, CDR2 SASEGT. The CDR3 consists of 14 residues. CDR3 in amino acids: CASGWGQGAYEQYF. The CDR3 nucleotides read TGTGCCAGCGGTTGGGGACAGGGAGCCTACGAGCAGTACTTC.

In its sample, this clonotype was seen a few times. The J gene is TRBJ1-2, the V gene TRBV27; TRBD1 might be the D (6 bases). V gave up 3 bases and J gave up 7 bases, with 18 bases separating them. The CDR3 covers 15 residues. Germline values: CDR1 MNHEY, CDR2 SMNVEV (reference sequence). CDR3 amino acids: CASSFQNREGCGYTF. CDR3 bases: TGTGCCAGCAGTTTCCAGAACAGGGAGGGCTGTGGCTACACCTTC.

This clonotype came up a few times. V and J are TRBV29-1 and TRBJ2-7; 7 bases fit TRBD1. Looked up from germline, CDR1 is SQVTM and CDR2 is ANQGSEA. V dropped 0 bases and J dropped 3; count of bases not matched to a gene: 2. The CDR3 has 13 residues. CDR3 DNA: TGCAGCGTTGAAGAGGGGACAGACTACGAGCAGTACTTC. It encodes CSVEEGTDYEQYF.

The table lists this clonotype with many counts. V is TRBV6-5 and J is TRBJ2-7, with a tentative D call TRBD1 (5 bases). Trimming removed 6 bases from V and 0 bases from J, with 12 bases in between. The CDR3 loop spans 14 amino acids. Germline V gene data show CDR1 as MNHEY and CDR2 as SVGAGI. The CDR3 DNA is TGTGCCAGCAGCCAAGGGGTAGGCTCCTACGAGCAGTACTTC. Translated, it gives CASSQGVGSYEQYF.

The chain has TRBV6-1 and TRBJ2-5; 8 positions agree with TRBD2. V lost 6 bases to trimming and J lost 4 bases; unmatched junction nucleotides: 19. The germline gives CDR1 MNHNS, CDR2 SASEGT. This CDR3 comprises 18 residues. CDR3 nucleotides: TGTGCCAGCAGCCTCCGGGAGGGCACATCTTTCGGGGGAGAGACCCAGTACTTC. Its protein is CASSLREGTSFGGETQYF.

This rearrangement joins TRBV6-1 to TRBJ2-7; TRBD1 aligns across 12 bases. The CDR3 loop spans 15 amino acids. V dropped 3 bases and J dropped 7; count of bases not matched to a gene: 7. From germline, CDR1 is MNHNS and CDR2 SASEGT. CDR3 protein: CASSDTGQGADEQYF. The CDR3 coding sequence is TGTGCCAGCAGTGATACGGGACAGGGGGCTGATGAGCAGTACTTC.

The chain combines TRBV3-1 with TRBJ2-7; 8 bases match TRBD2. The assigned J gene may be wrong: the sequence end matches TRBJ2-5 better. Germline V gives CDR1 LGHDT, CDR2 YNNKEL (reference sequence). There are 18 residues in the CDR3. The CDR3 sequence: CASSQDGDGREDQETQYF. The CDR3 DNA is TGTGCCAGCAGCCAAGATGGTGATGGGCGGGAGGACCAAGAGACCCAGTACTTC.

CDR3 bases: TGTGCCAGCAGACCTTCAATAGGAGGGTACGGTTCACCCCTCCACTTT. Translated, it gives CASRPSIGGYGSPLHF. The V call is TRBV7-2, the J call TRBJ1-6; D is ambiguous. The CDR3 has 16 amino acids. The germline V gene encodes CDR1 SGHTA and CDR2 FQGNSA. The germline V and J ends were trimmed by 6 bases and 9 bases, with 21 bases remaining between them.

This clonotype has a single count. The junction shows a germline mismatch at one end, possibly a read error. The chain uses TRBV7-2 and TRBJ2-3; tentatively, D is TRBD1 or TRBD2 (5 bases each). CDR3 size: 15 residues. Per germline, CDR1 SGHTA and CDR2 FQGNSA. This CDR3 is CASAMSGTSTDMQYF. Written as DNA, the CDR3 is TGTGCCAGCGCCATGTCCGGGACCAGCACAGATATGCAGTATTTT.

This clonotype was found a few times. The J gene is TRBJ2-3, the V gene TRBV2, with 11 bases that match TRBD2. After removal of 5 bases from V and 4 bases from J, the junction contained 14 bases not matched to a gene. The CDR3 is 18 amino acids. Germline CDR1 SNHLY, CDR2 FYNNEI. The CDR3 loop is CASSSLTPGLAVPDTQYF. The CDR3, as DNA: TGTGCCAGCAGTTCTTTAACCCCGGGACTAGCGGTACCAGATACGCAGTATTTT.

This clonotype has only a few counts. Just one base apart from a much larger clone, this may be a read error. The chain joins TRBV20-1 to TRBJ2-7, with 9 bases that match TRBD1. V shed 3 bases and J 2 bases; nucleotides not matched to a gene: 5. The length of the CDR3 is 14 residues. The germline V gene has CDR1 DFQATT and CDR2 SNEGSKA (reference sequence). The CDR3 DNA is TGCAGTGCTAGCCACAACAGGGGGCCCTACGAGCAGTACTTC. This gives the protein CSASHNRGPYEQYF.

This chain uses TRBV5-1 with TRBJ2-7; tentatively, D is TRBD1 (6 bases). Germline-derived CDR1 and CDR2 are SGHRS and YFSETQ. The V end lost 4 bases, the J end lost 6 bases, and 17 bases lay between the germline ends. This CDR3 is built from 14 residues. The CDR3 reads CASSIQGSVGEQYF. The CDR3 bases are TGCGCCAGCAGCATACAGGGTAGTGTCGGCGAGCAGTACTTC.

The rearrangement joins TRBV6-1 to TRBJ2-1, with a tentative D call TRBD1 (6 bases). The CDR3 contains 16 residues. Germline V gene sequence: CDR1 MNHNS, CDR2 SASEGT. V was trimmed by 1 base and J by 8 bases, leaving 18 bases between them. Here the CDR3 DNA reads TGTGCCAGCAGTGAAGATGGGGGCGCGCCGGCGGATGAGCAGTTCTTC. Translating gives CASSEDGGAPADEQFF.

The chain recombines TRBV7-6 with TRBJ2-1; a weak D match, TRBD2 (7 bases). This CDR3 has 16 residues. V shed 2 bases and J shed 5 bases, with 16 bases lying between them. Germline V gene data show CDR1 as SGHVS and CDR2 as FNYEAQ. The chain's CDR3 is CASSLTGGLADNEQFF. CDR3 nucleotides: TGTGCCAGCAGCTTAACCGGGGGGCTAGCGGACAATGAGCAGTTCTTC.

The rearrangement links TRBV5-1 to TRBJ2-7, with a weak D call TRBD2 (6 bases). CDR1 is SGHRS, CDR2 YFSETQ, per germline. The length of the CDR3 is 14 residues. Between the trimmed V and J ends, which lost 5 bases and 7 bases, there was a span of 19 bases. The CDR3 sequence: CASSSGTGVREQYF. The CDR3 nucleotides read TGCGCCAGCAGTTCGGGTACGGGAGTACGGGAGCAGTACTTC.

The V call is TRBV10-1, the J call TRBJ2-1; D possibly corresponds to TRBD2 (6 bases). CDR1 WNHNN and CDR2 SYGVQD come from the germline V gene (reference sequence). Between the trimmed V and J ends, which lost 3 bases and 8 bases, there was a span of 14 bases. CDR3 length: 14 residues. The CDR3 nucleotides are TGCGCCAGCAGTGAAACGGGAGTGGGCGATGAGCAGTTCTTC. It yields the protein CASSETGVGDEQFF.

Only a few counts were recorded for this clonotype. The chain joins TRBV10-3 to TRBJ2-6; weak D call: TRBD1 (5 bases). Per the germline V gene, CDR1 is ENHRY and CDR2 is SYGVKD. The CDR3 is 17 residues long. V dropped 3 bases and J dropped 0 bases, with 12 bases sitting between them. The chain's CDR3 is CAISETSQGSGANVLTF. CDR3 DNA sequence: TGTGCCATCAGTGAAACGTCCCAGGGCTCTGGGGCCAACGTCCTGACTTTC.

This clonotype has more than one count but fewer than ten. The rearrangement joins TRBV18 to TRBJ1-2, with 9 bases identical to TRBD1. Germline CDR1 KGHSH, CDR2 LQKENI. V was clipped by 3 bases and J by 3 bases; unmatched bases: 2. The CDR3 is 14 residues long. The CDR3 sequence is CASSPRDRDYGYTF. CDR3 in DNA: TGTGCCAGCTCACCGCGGGACAGGGACTATGGCTACACCTTC.

The chain combines TRBV15 with TRBJ2-7, with 9 positions matching TRBD2. The better agreement between TRBJ2-5 and the DNA end casts doubt on the J call. The CDR3 covers 15 residues. CDR1 and CDR2 from the germline V gene are LNHNV and YYDKDF (reference sequence). The CDR3 DNA reads as TGTGCCACCAGCAGAGGGATAGCGGGAGAGGAGACCCAGTACTTC. Its protein is CATSRGIAGEETQYF.

This chain uses TRBV7-8 with TRBJ2-5; a weak D match, TRBD1 (7 bases). Trimming pared 5 bases from V and 11 bases from J, leaving 15 bases between. CDR3 length: 12 residues. Germline lookup yields CDR1 SGHVS and CDR2 FQNEAQ. The CDR3 bases are TGTGCCAGCAGCCGGGGCAGGGGGGAGCAGTACTTC. It codes for CASSRGRGEQYF.

This clonotype was seen only a few times. This chain links TRBV5-1 with TRBJ2-5; the D is unclear. The V gene lost 5 bases and the J gene lost 5 bases, with 10 bases spanning the gap. The germline V gene encodes CDR1 SGHRS and CDR2 YFSETQ. The CDR3 has 12 residues. This CDR3 is CASSHSGETQYF. CDR3 DNA: TGCGCCAGCAGTCACTCCGGGGAGACCCAGTACTTC. The full variable domain, rest sourced from reference TRBV5-1 and TRBJ2-5, is KAGVTQTPRYLIKTRGQQVTLSCSPISGHRSVSWYQQTPGQGLQFLFEYFSETQRNKGNFPGRFSGRQFSNSRSEMNVSTLELGDSALYLCASSHSGETQYFGPGTRLLVL.

For this clonotype: One junction end does not reproduce the germline sequence, and a read error may be involved. J is TRBJ2-3 and V is TRBV11-2; the match to TRBD2 covers 7 bases. The germline gives CDR1 SGHAT, CDR2 FQNNGV. The CDR3 spans 15 residues. The CDR3 DNA is TGCGCCAGCAGAAGGCTAGCGGAGAACACAGATACGCGGTATTTT. As protein: CASRRLAENTDTRYF.